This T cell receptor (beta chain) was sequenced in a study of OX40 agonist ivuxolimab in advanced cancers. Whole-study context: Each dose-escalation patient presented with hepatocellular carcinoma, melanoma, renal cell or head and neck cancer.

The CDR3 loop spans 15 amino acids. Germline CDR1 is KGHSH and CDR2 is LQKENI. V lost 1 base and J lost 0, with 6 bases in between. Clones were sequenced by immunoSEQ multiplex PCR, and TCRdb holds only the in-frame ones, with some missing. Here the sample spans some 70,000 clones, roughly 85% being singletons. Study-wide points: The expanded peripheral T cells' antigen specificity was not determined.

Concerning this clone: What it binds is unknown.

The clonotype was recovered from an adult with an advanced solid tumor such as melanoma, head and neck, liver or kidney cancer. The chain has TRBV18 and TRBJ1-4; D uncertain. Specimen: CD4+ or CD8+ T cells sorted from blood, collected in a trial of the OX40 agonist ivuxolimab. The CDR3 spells CASSPLPATNEKLFF. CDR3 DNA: TGTGCCAGCTCACCACTCCCGGCAACTAATGAAAAACTGTTTTTT.